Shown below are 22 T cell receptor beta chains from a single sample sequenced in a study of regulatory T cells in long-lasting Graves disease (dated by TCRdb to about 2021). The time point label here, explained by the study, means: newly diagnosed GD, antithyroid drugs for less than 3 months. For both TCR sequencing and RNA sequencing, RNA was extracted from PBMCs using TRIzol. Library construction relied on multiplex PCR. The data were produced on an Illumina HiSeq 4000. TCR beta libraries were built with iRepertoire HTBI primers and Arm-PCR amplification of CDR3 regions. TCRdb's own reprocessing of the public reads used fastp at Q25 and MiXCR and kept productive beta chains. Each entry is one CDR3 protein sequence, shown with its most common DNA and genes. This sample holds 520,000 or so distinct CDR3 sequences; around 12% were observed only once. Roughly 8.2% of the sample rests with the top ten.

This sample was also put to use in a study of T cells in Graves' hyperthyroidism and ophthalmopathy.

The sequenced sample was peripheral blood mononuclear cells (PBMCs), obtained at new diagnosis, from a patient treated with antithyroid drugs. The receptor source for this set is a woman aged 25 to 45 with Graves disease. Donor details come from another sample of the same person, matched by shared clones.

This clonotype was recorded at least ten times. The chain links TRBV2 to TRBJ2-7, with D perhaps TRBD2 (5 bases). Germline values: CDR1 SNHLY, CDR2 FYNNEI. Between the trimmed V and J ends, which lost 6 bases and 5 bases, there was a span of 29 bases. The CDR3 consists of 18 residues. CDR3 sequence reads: CASREDRRSRRLQDEQYF. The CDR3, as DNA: TGTGCCAGCAGGGAGGACCGCAGGTCACGTCGTCTCCAGGACGAGCAGTACTTC.

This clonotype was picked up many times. The CDR3 reads CASSRTGTGNSPLHF. Written as DNA, the CDR3 is TGTGCCAGCAGCCGCACCGGGACAGGCAATTCACCCCTCCACTTT. V usage is TRBV7-9 and J usage is TRBJ1-6; 8 bases align to TRBD1. The CDR3 runs 15 residues. Germline V gene lookup returns CDR1 SEHNR and CDR2 FQNEAQ (reference sequence). Losses at the gene ends were 5 bases for V and 7 bases for J; bases not matched to a gene: 7.

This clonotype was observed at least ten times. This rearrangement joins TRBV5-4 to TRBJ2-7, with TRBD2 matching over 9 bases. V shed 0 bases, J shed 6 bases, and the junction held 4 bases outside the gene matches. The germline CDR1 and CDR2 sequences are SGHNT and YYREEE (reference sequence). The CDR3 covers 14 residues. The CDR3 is CASSLDSGSTEQYF. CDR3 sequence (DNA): TGTGCCAGCAGCTTGGATAGCGGGAGTACCGAGCAGTACTTC. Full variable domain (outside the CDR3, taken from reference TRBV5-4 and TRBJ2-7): ETGVTQSPTHLIKTRGQQVTLRCSSQSGHNTVSWYQQALGQGPQFIFQYYREEENGRGNFPPRFSGLQFPNYSSELNVNALELDDSALYLCASSLDSGSTEQYFGPGTRLTVT.

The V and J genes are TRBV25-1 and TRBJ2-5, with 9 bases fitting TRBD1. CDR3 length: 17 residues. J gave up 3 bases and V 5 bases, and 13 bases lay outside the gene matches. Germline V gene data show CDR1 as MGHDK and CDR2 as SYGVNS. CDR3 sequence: CASSQSGQGRTKETQYF. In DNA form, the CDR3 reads TGTGCCAGCAGTCAATCAGGACAGGGGAGGACCAAAGAGACCCAGTACTTC.

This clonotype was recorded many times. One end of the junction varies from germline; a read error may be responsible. The DNA for the CDR3 is TGTGCCACCAGCTTAGCGGGGGGTGGTGAGACCCAGTACTTC. Protein product: CATSLAGGGETQYF. The chain combines TRBV11-2 with TRBJ2-5; 10 positions agree with TRBD2. Germline loops: CDR1 SGHAT, CDR2 FQNNGV. This CDR3 is built from 14 residues.

The CDR3 coding sequence is TGTGCCAGTAGTATTCGGGCTAGCTGGTCCTACGAGCAGTACTTC. It codes for CASSIRASWSYEQYF. This sequence joins TRBV19 and TRBJ2-7; D might be TRBD2 (5 bases). V gave up 3 bases and J gave up 1 base, with 13 bases separating them. This CDR3 is 15 amino acids long. Per the germline V gene, CDR1 is LNHDA and CDR2 is SQIVND (reference sequence). The full variable domain, completed using reference TRBV19 and TRBJ2-7, is DGGITQSPKYLFRKEGQNVTLSCEQNLNHDAMYWYRQDPGQGLRLIYYSQIVNDFQKGDIAEGYSVSREKKESFPLTVTSAQKNPTAFYLCASSIRASWSYEQYFGPGTRLTVT.

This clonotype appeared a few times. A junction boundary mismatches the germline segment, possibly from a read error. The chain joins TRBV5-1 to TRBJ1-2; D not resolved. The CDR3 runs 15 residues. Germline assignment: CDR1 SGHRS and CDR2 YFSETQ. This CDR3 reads CASSLSGQSIYGYTF. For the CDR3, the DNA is TGTGCCAGCAGCTTGAGTGGCCAGAGCATCTATGGCTACACCTTC.

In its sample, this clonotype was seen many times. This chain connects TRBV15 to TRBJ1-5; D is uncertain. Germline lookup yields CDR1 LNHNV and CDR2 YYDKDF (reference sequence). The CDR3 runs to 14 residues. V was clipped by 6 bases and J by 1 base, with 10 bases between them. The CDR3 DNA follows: TGTGCCACCAGGACTGCGGGCAGCAATCAGCCCCAGCATTTT. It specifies CATRTAGSNQPQHF.

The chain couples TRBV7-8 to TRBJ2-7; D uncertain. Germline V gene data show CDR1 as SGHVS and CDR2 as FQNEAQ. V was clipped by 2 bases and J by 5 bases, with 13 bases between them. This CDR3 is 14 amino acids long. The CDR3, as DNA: TGTGCCAGCAGCTTAAGGTCTAGTAGGGACGAGCAGTACTTC. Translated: CASSLRSSRDEQYF.

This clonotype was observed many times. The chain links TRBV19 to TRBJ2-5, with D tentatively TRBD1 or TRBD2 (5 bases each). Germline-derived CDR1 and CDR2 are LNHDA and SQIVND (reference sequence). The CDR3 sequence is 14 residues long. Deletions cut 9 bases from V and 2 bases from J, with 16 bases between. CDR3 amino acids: CASGARRQQETQYF. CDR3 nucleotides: TGTGCCAGCGGGGCGCGCAGGCAACAAGAGACCCAGTACTTC.

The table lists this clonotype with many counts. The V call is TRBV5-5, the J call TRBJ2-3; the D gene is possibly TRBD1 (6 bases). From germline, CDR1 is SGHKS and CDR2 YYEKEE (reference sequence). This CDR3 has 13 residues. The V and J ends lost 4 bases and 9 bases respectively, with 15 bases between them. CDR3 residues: CASSTTTGYTQYF. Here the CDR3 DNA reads TGTGCCAGCAGCACAACCACAGGGTACACGCAGTATTTT. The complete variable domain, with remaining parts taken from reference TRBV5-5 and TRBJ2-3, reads DAGVTQSPTHLIKTRGQQVTLRCSPISGHKSVSWYQQVLGQGPQFIFQYYEKEERGRGNFPDRFSARQFPNYSSELNVNALLLGDSALYLCASSTTTGYTQYFGPGTRLTVL.

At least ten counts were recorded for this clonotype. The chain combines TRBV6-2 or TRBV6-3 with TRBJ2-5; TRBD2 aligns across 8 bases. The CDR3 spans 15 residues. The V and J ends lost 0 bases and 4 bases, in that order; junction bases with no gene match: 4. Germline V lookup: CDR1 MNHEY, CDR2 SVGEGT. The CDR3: CASSYSSGGRETQYF. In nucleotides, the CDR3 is TGTGCCAGCAGTTACTCGTCGGGAGGGAGAGAGACCCAGTACTTC.

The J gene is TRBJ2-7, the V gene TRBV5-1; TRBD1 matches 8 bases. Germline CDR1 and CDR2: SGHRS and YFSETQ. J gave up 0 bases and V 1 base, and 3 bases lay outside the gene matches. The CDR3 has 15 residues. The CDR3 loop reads CASSLPGQVSYEQYF. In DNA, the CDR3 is TGCGCCAGCAGCTTGCCGGGACAGGTCTCCTACGAGCAGTACTTC.

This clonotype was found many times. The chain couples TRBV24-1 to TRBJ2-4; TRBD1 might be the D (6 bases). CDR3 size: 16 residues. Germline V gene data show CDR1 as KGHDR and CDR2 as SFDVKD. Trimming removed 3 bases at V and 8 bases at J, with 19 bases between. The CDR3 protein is CATSDRGNGGLDIQYF. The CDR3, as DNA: TGTGCCACCAGTGATAGGGGGAATGGAGGTCTGGACATTCAGTACTTC.

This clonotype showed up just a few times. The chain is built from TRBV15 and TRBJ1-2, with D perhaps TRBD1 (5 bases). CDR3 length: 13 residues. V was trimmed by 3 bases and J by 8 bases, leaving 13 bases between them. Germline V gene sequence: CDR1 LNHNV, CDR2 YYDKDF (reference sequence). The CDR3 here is CATSRTLGVGYTF. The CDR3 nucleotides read TGTGCCACCAGCAGGACACTAGGGGTCGGCTACACCTTC.

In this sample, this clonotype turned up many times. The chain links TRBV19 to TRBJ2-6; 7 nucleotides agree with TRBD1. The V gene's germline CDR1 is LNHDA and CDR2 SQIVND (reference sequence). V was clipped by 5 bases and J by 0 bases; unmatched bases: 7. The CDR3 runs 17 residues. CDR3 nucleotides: TGTGCCAGTAGTTCGGGGACAGTGAGCTCTGGGGCCAACGTCCTGACTTTC. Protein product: CASSSGTVSSGANVLTF.

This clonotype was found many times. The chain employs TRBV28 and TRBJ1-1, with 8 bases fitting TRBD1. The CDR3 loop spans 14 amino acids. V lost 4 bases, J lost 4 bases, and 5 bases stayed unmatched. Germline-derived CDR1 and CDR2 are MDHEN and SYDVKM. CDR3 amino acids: CASSSPGQVTEAFF. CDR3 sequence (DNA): TGTGCCAGCAGTTCTCCGGGACAGGTCACTGAAGCTTTCTTT.

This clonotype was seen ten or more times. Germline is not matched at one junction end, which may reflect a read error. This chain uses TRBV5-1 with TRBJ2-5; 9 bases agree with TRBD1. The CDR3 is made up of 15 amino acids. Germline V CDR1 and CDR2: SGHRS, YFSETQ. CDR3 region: CASSLLGTGQETQYF. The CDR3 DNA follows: TGTGCCAGCAGCTTATTGGGGACAGGGCAAGAGACCCAGTACTTC.

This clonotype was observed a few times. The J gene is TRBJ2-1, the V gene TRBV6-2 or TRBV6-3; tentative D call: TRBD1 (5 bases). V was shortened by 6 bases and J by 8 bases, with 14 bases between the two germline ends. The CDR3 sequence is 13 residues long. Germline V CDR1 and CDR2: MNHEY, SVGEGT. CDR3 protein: CASSEGAWDEQFF. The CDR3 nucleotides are TGTGCCAGCAGCGAAGGGGCGTGGGATGAGCAGTTCTTC.

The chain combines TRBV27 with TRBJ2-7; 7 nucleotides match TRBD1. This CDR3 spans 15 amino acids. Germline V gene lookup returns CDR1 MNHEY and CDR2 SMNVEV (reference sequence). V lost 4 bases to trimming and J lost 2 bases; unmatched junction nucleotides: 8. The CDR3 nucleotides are TGTGCCAGCAGTTCTTGGGGCAGGGGGACCTACGAGCAGTACTTC. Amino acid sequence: CASSSWGRGTYEQYF.

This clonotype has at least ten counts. The CDR3 nucleotides are TGTGCCAGCAGCCTGCTCCCTGAGCTACAGAGAACCTACGAGCAGTACTTC. Translation gives CASSLLPELQRTYEQYF. This chain links TRBV5-5 with TRBJ2-7, with D uncertain. This CDR3 has 17 amino acids. Trimming stripped 4 bases from V and 2 bases from J, with 22 bases between. Germline V CDR1 and CDR2: SGHKS, YYEKEE (reference sequence).

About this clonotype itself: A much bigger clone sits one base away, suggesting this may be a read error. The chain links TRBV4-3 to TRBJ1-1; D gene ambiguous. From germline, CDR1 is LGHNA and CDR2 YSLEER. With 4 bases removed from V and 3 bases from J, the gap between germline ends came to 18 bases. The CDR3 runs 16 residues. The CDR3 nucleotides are TGCGCCAGCAGCCCAAGCGATTCCCGAGGGTACACTGAAGCTTTCTTT. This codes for CASSPSDSRGYTEAFF.